The following is a T cell receptor beta chain sequence with its context. Its antigen is undetermined. This record comes from a study of shared clonotypes between healthy human individuals. General observations from the study: Only a few donors were included, so the genetic and exposure-history diversity represented was limited.

Clones were sequenced by immunoSEQ multiplex PCR, and TCRdb holds only the in-frame ones, with some missing. The profile shows over a million clones, 75% of them singletons. The CDR3 extends over 14 amino acids. CDR1 SEHNR and CDR2 FQNEAQ come from the germline V gene (reference sequence). Germline trimming cut 5 bases from V and 8 bases from J; bases unmatched to any gene: 6. What was sequenced was memory CD4+ T cells sorted from blood. Subset reported: CD45RA-negative fraction. The J gene is TRBJ2-3, the V gene TRBV7-9, with TRBD1 identical over 11 bases. This clonotype originated in a man between 18 and 35 years old in good health. In nucleotides, the CDR3 is TGTGCCAGCAGCGCGGACAGGGGGCAGGCTACGCAGTATTTT. Translation: CASSADRGQATQYF.